This is a list of T cell receptor beta chains from one sample in a study of shared T cell receptors in the human thymus. Measured with immunoSEQ multiplex PCR; TCRdb has only the in-frame clones, and not every one. The sample contains about 660,000 clones, approximately 87% of which appear only once. These data were likewise used in another study, on human thymus T cells.

The sequenced sample was thymocytes. Every receptor here comes from a boy younger than two with a congenital heart defect. Both conserved end residues are part of each CDR3. The order of the fields is clone size, D gene, J gene, V gene, CDR3 protein, CDR3 DNA. The D gene is left open where the match is weak. Clone size is stated in some rows and not others, as once, few, many or a class when expanded.

. . TRBJ2-1 TRBV12-5 CASGEGNEQFF TGTGCTAGTGGGGAGGGTAATGAGCAGTTCTTC
. TRBD1 TRBJ2-1 TRBV6-1 CASSLGTVYNEQFF TGTGCCAGCAGTTTAGGGACAGTGTACAATGAGCAGTTCTTC
. . TRBJ1-4 TRBV28 CASSLFQGLYGNEKLFF TGTGCCAGCAGTTTGTTCCAGGGTTTATATGGTAATGAAAAACTGTTTTTT
. . TRBJ1-1 TRBV6-5 CASRQGEVLDTEAFF TGTGCCAGCAGACAGGGTGAGGTTTTGGACACTGAAGCTTTCTTT
. TRBD1 TRBJ1-5 TRBV4-1 CASSQDHGQGKGQPQHF TGCGCCAGCAGCCAAGATCACGGACAGGGGAAGGGCCAGCCCCAGCATTTT
. TRBD1 TRBJ2-5 TRBV6-6 CASSYSGQTSETQYF TGTGCCAGCAGTTACTCGGGACAGACTTCCGAGACCCAGTACTTC
. TRBD1 TRBJ1-2 TRBV28 CASRLTGPYGYTF TGTGCCAGCAGACTGACAGGGCCATATGGCTACACCTTC
. . TRBJ2-7 TRBV10-1 CASSESEAWQGRSEQYF TGCGCCAGCAGTGAGTCCGAAGCGTGGCAGGGGAGAAGCGAGCAGTACTTC
. TRBD1 TRBJ1-2 TRBV5-6 CASSLIKGGDAYGYTF TGTGCCAGCAGCTTGATTAAAGGGGGCGATGCCTATGGCTACACCTTC
. . TRBJ2-7 TRBV4-1 CASSQDPNKTVPYEQYF TGCGCCAGCAGCCAAGACCCAAACAAGACTGTACCCTACGAGCAGTACTTC
. . TRBJ2-3 TRBV2 CASSEVRTTSTDTQYF TGTGCCAGCAGTGAAGTGAGGACAACTAGCACAGATACGCAGTATTTT
. TRBD1 TRBJ1-2 TRBV23-1 CASSQQGTGAGSNYGYTF TGCGCCAGCAGTCAACAGGGGACAGGTGCTGGATCCAACTATGGCTACACCTTC
. . TRBJ2-7 TRBV11-2 CASSLEQVHEQYF TGTGCCAGCAGCTTAGAGCAGGTCCACGAGCAGTACTTC
. TRBD2 TRBJ2-1 TRBV5-6 CASSLDLGGSSYNEQFF TGTGCCAGCAGCTTGGATCTGGGAGGGAGCTCCTACAATGAGCAGTTCTTC
. . TRBJ2-7 TRBV27 CASRGVSYEQYF TGTGCCAGCAGGGGAGTTTCCTACGAGCAGTACTTC
. . TRBJ2-7 TRBV5-1 CASSLAVASKNEQYF TGCGCCAGCAGCTTGGCCGTGGCTAGCAAGAACGAGCAGTACTTC
. . TRBJ1-2 TRBV28 CASSLPSQTNYGYTF TGTGCCAGCAGTTTGCCCTCGCAGACTAACTATGGCTACACCTTC
. . TRBJ1-5 TRBV27 CASSNPNQPQHF TGTGCCAGCAGTAATCCGAATCAGCCCCAGCATTTT
. TRBD1 TRBJ1-5 TRBV28 CASSLRQGGNQPQHF TGTGCCAGCAGTTTACGGCAGGGGGGCAATCAGCCCCAGCATTTT
. . TRBJ2-7 TRBV19 CASSIRGQTYEQYF TGTGCCAGTAGTATCAGGGGCCAAACCTACGAGCAGTACTTC
. . TRBJ2-1 TRBV7-9 CASSLTREDNEQFF TGTGCCAGCAGCTTAACGCGGGAAGACAATGAGCAGTTCTTC
. . TRBJ2-3 TRBV6-1 CASNRTAPQDTQYF TGTGCCAGCAACCGAACAGCCCCACAAGATACGCAGTATTTT
. TRBD2 TRBJ2-2 TRBV2 CASTTSGGDPGLPGELFF TGTGCCAGTACGACTAGCGGGGGTGACCCGGGCCTTCCCGGGGAGCTGTTTTTT
. TRBD2 TRBJ2-1 TRBV5-1 CASSPHSGGDYNEQFF TGCGCCAGCAGCCCCCACAGCGGGGGGGATTACAATGAGCAGTTCTTC
. TRBD1 TRBJ2-6 TRBV15 CATSRTTGVGANVLTF TGTGCCACCAGCCGAACGACAGGGGTTGGGGCCAACGTCCTGACTTTC
. TRBD1 TRBJ2-7 TRBV7-9 CASSLLNRGNDEQYF TGTGCCAGCAGCTTATTAAACAGGGGGAATGACGAGCAGTACTTC
. . TRBJ1-4 TRBV7-8 CASSLARGPRVGEKLFF TGTGCCAGCAGCTTAGCGCGCGGACCCAGGGTCGGTGAAAAACTGTTTTTT
. TRBD2 TRBJ2-7 TRBV15 CATSFGTSGNYEQYF TGTGCCACCAGCTTCGGGACTAGCGGGAACTACGAGCAGTACTTC
few . TRBJ2-7 TRBV5-1 CASSLPRDSYEQYF TGCGCCAGCAGCTTACCCCGGGACTCCTACGAGCAGTACTTC
. . TRBJ1-5 TRBV5-6 CASSASGNQPQHF TGTGCCAGCAGCGCCTCAGGCAATCAGCCCCAGCATTTT
. . TRBJ2-7 TRBV10-2 CASSERQALHEQYF TGCGCCAGCAGTGAGCGGCAGGCGCTTCACGAGCAGTACTTC
. TRBD2 TRBJ2-5 TRBV4-1 CASSHSSGGLIETQYF TGCGCCAGCAGCCATTCTAGCGGGGGTTTGATAGAGACCCAGTACTTC
. . TRBJ2-7 TRBV14 CASSQARLSSYEQYF TGTGCCAGCAGCCAAGCCCGCCTGAGCTCCTACGAGCAGTACTTC
. . TRBJ1-4 TRBV28 CASSLGRVTWTNEKLFF TGTGCCAGCAGTTTGGGCAGGGTAACTTGGACTAATGAAAAACTGTTTTTT
. TRBD2 TRBJ2-3 TRBV28 CASSTRPAGAGDTQYF TGTGCCAGCAGTACCCGGCCAGCGGGGGCTGGTGATACGCAGTATTTT
few TRBD1 TRBJ2-7 TRBV14 CASSQEGRDRSYEQYF TGTGCCAGCAGCCAAGAAGGCCGGGACAGATCCTACGAGCAGTACTTC
. . TRBJ2-7 TRBV5-5 CASSLRPGLEQYF TGTGCCAGCAGCTTGCGTCCTGGGCTCGAGCAGTACTTC
few TRBD2 TRBJ2-7 TRBV5-6 CASRSGTSSDEQYF TGTGCCAGCAGATCCGGGACTAGCTCGGACGAGCAGTACTTC
. . TRBJ1-1 TRBV15 CATSRERGTEAFF TGTGCCACCAGCAGAGAGCGGGGCACTGAAGCTTTCTTT
. TRBD2 TRBJ2-7 TRBV7-9 CASSSISSGGEQYF TGTGCCAGCAGCTCCATTTCCTCGGGGGGCGAGCAGTACTTC
few . TRBJ1-1 TRBV19 CASTEGEGWRTEAFF TGTGCCAGTACCGAAGGGGAGGGTTGGCGCACTGAAGCTTTCTTT
. TRBD1 TRBJ1-1 TRBV6-4 CASSELRGQGGTEAFF TGTGCCAGCAGTGAGCTAAGGGGGCAGGGGGGCACTGAAGCTTTCTTT
. TRBD2 TRBJ2-1 TRBV5-6 CASSPAGTSGGSYEQFF TGTGCCAGCAGCCCCGCCGGGACTAGCGGGGGGTCATATGAGCAGTTCTTC
. TRBD1 TRBJ2-7 TRBV28 CASSLRNRGSSYEQYF TGTGCCAGCAGTTTGCGTAACAGGGGGAGCTCCTACGAGCAGTACTTC
. . TRBJ2-1 TRBV7-9 CASSLGGRTSYNEQFF TGTGCCAGCAGCTTAGGTGGGAGGACCTCCTACAATGAGCAGTTCTTC
. . TRBJ1-1 TRBV19 CASSIWDKDTEAFF TGTGCCAGTAGTATTTGGGACAAGGACACTGAAGCTTTCTTT
. . TRBJ2-7 TRBV9 CASSIKTGYEQYF TGTGCCAGCAGCATCAAGACGGGGTACGAGCAGTACTTC
. TRBD1 TRBJ2-7 TRBV27 CASSLATGQGHPYEQYF TGTGCCAGCAGTTTAGCTACTGGACAGGGCCACCCCTACGAGCAGTACTTC
. . TRBJ2-3 TRBV9 CASSVAIPGNTQYF TGTGCCAGCAGCGTAGCCATCCCGGGGAATACGCAGTATTTT
few . TRBJ2-6 TRBV6-4 CASAPRGANVLTF TGTGCCAGCGCTCCCCGGGGGGCCAACGTCCTGACTTTC
. . TRBJ2-7 TRBV13 CASSLGRGHAYEQYF TGTGCCAGCAGCTTAGGCCGAGGGCACGCCTACGAGCAGTACTTC
. . TRBJ1-1 TRBV5-4 CASSFPAENTEAFF TGTGCCAGCAGCTTTCCGGCGGAGAACACTGAAGCTTTCTTT
. TRBD2 TRBJ2-1 TRBV15 CATSRDKVSGGANEQFF TGTGCCACCAGCAGAGATAAGGTTAGCGGGGGGGCCAATGAGCAGTTCTTC
once . TRBJ1-1 TRBV4-1 CASSHSQGRDTEAFF TGCGCCAGCAGCCACTCCCAGGGGAGGGACACTGAAGCTTTCTTT
. TRBD2 TRBJ2-7 TRBV18 CASSSSGRAEQYF TGTGCCAGCTCATCCAGCGGGAGGGCCGAGCAGTACTTC
few . TRBJ1-6 TRBV28 CASSHQQGPSPLHF TGTGCCAGCAGTCATCAACAGGGCCCGTCACCCCTCCACTTT
. . TRBJ1-5 TRBV25-1 CASSDRAANQPQHF TGTGCCAGCAGTGACAGGGCTGCCAATCAGCCCCAGCATTTT
once TRBD2 TRBJ2-7 TRBV6-1 CASRAPELAGYEQYF TGTGCCAGCAGAGCCCCGGAACTAGCGGGTTACGAGCAGTACTTC
. TRBD1 TRBJ1-1 TRBV6-6 CASSPSSDRAGEAFF TGTGCCAGCAGTCCTTCTTCAGACAGGGCAGGAGAAGCTTTCTTT